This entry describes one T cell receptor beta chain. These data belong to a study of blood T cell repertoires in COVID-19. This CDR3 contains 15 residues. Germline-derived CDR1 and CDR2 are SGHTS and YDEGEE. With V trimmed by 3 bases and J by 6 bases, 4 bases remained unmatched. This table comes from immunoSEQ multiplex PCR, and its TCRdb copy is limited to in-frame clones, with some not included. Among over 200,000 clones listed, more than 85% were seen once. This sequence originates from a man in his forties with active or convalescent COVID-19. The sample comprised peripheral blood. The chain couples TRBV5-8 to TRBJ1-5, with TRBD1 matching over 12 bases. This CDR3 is CASSWGQGAAQPQHF. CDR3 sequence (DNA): TGTGCCAGCAGCTGGGGACAGGGGGCTGCTCAGCCCCAGCATTTT.